These 32 T cell receptor beta chains came from one sample sequenced in a study of shared clonotypes between healthy human individuals. Some clones are missing from TCRdb's copy, which holds only in-frame ones; the method was immunoSEQ multiplex PCR. The data contain around 1.4 million clones, around 98.5% of them seen just once; the ten biggest clones take up 0.36%. Material: naive CD4+ T cells sorted from blood. The subset was: CD45RA+ positively selected. The receptors shown here come from a man under 40 in good health.

This rearrangement joins TRBV10-3 to TRBJ1-2; D possibly corresponds to TRBD1 (5 bases). Germline lookup yields CDR1 ENHRY and CDR2 SYGVKD. The CDR3 is made up of 15 amino acids. Trimming took off 1 base at V and 4 bases at J, with 13 bases between the two ends. CDR3 amino acids: CAISEWLTETYGYTF. The CDR3 nucleotides are TGTGCCATCAGTGAGTGGTTGACAGAGACCTATGGCTACACCTTC.

This chain connects TRBV5-1 to TRBJ2-2; D is perhaps TRBD1 (6 bases). Trimming took 4 bases from V and 7 from J, leaving 8 bases between them. Germline-derived CDR1 and CDR2 are SGHRS and YFSETQ. The CDR3 length is 12 residues. CDR3 sequence reads: CASSIQGGELFF. The CDR3 DNA reads TGCGCCAGCAGCATACAGGGCGGGGAGCTGTTTTTT.

The rearrangement joins TRBV28 to TRBJ2-5, with 7 bases fitting TRBD1. The CDR3 has 15 residues. The junction had 4 bases not matched to a gene; V was cut back by 3 bases and J by 0 bases. Germline V gives CDR1 MDHEN, CDR2 SYDVKM. The CDR3 DNA sequence: TGTGCCAGCAGTTTCGGCAGGGGGTACCAAGAGACCCAGTACTTC. This codes for CASSFGRGYQETQYF. Supplemented by reference TRBV28 and TRBJ2-5, the full variable domain reads DVKVTQSSRYLVKRTGEKVFLECVQDMDHENMFWYRQDPGLGLRLIYFSYDVKMKEKGDIPEGYSVSREKKERFSLILESASTNQTSMYLCASSFGRGYQETQYFGPGTRLLVL.

The chain combines TRBV30 with TRBJ1-3, with D uncertain. CDR3 length: 11 residues. Germline CDR1 is GTSNPN and CDR2 is SVGIG (reference sequence). Trimming cost V 4 bases and J 1 base, with 2 bases left between them. As DNA, the CDR3 is TGTGCCTGGACGTCTGGAAACACCATATATTTT. This gives the protein CAWTSGNTIYF.

The chain combines TRBV2 with TRBJ2-2; 8 bases align to TRBD2. CDR1 is SNHLY and CDR2 is FYNNEI in the germline V gene. Losses at the gene ends were 6 bases for V and 2 bases for J; bases not matched to a gene: 5. CDR3 length equals 15 residues. As DNA, the CDR3 is TGTGCCAGCAGGTTAGCGGGACCAAACACCGGGGAGCTGTTTTTT. Amino acids: CASRLAGPNTGELFF.

This clone was recorded once. The V and J genes are TRBV15 and TRBJ2-1; tentatively, D is TRBD2 (6 bases). The V and J ends lost 3 bases and 8 bases respectively, with 29 bases between them. Germline CDR1 is LNHNV and CDR2 is YYDKDF (reference sequence). The CDR3 consists of 19 residues. CDR3 nucleotides: TGTGCCACCAGCAGCCTTGGACCGGATTTCGGGGGACCCCCCGATGAGCAGTTCTTC. Amino acids: CATSSLGPDFGGPPDEQFF.

The genes are TRBV5-4 and TRBJ2-2, with D possibly being TRBD1 (6 bases). The CDR3 has 15 residues. The V and J ends lost 2 bases and 8 bases respectively, with 16 bases between them. The V gene's germline CDR1 is SGHNT and CDR2 YYREEE (reference sequence). CDR3 residues: CASSLMQGISGELFF. The CDR3 DNA follows: TGTGCCAGCAGCTTAATGCAGGGGATTTCGGGGGAGCTGTTTTTT.

This chain joins TRBV6-6 and TRBJ1-3; D gene uncertain. Looked up from germline, CDR1 is MNHNY and CDR2 is SVGAGI (reference sequence). The CDR3 is 12 amino acids. V was cut by 5 bases and J by 2 bases, with 4 bases left in between. The CDR3 sequence: CASSTTGNTIYF. Here the CDR3 DNA reads TGTGCCAGCAGTACCACTGGAAACACCATATATTTT.

This chain uses TRBV9 with TRBJ2-2; the D gene is possibly TRBD2 (5 bases). There are 15 residues in the CDR3. Deletions cut 2 bases from V and 5 bases from J, with 13 bases between. Germline CDR1 reads SGDLS; CDR2 reads YYNGEE. The chain's CDR3 is CASSVNGLRTGELFF. The CDR3 region has the DNA TGTGCCAGCAGCGTCAACGGACTCCGAACCGGGGAGCTGTTTTTT.

The V gene is TRBV18, the J gene TRBJ1-1, with TRBD1 identical over 7 bases. Germline V gives CDR1 KGHSH, CDR2 LQKENI. V dropped 3 bases and J dropped 6; count of bases not matched to a gene: 10. This CDR3 contains 15 residues. The CDR3 sequence is CASSPPTGSGPEAFF. The CDR3 region has the DNA TGTGCCAGCTCACCGCCGACAGGGTCTGGGCCTGAAGCTTTCTTT.

J is TRBJ1-1 and V is TRBV19; possible D gene TRBD1, 6 bases. This CDR3 region has 15 residues. V lost 6 bases and J 1 base, leaving 15 bases between the germline ends. Germline values: CDR1 LNHDA, CDR2 SQIVND (reference sequence). The CDR3 nucleotides read TGTGCCAGTAGAGGACAGCCAAATTCGAACACTGAAGCTTTCTTT. Translated, it gives CASRGQPNSNTEAFF.

This chain uses TRBV28 with TRBJ1-2, with D unclear. The CDR3 runs 15 residues. V was cut by 5 bases and J by 5 bases, with 18 bases left in between. The germline gives CDR1 MDHEN, CDR2 SYDVKM. The chain's CDR3 is CASSPRGRTYYGYTF. Written as DNA, the CDR3 is TGTGCCAGCAGTCCAAGAGGCAGGACGTATTATGGCTACACCTTC.

The chain employs TRBV25-1 and TRBJ2-3, with TRBD2 matching 9 bases. V shed 4 bases, J shed 1 base, and the junction held 0 bases outside the gene matches. This CDR3 spans 14 amino acids. CDR1 and CDR2 from the germline V gene are MGHDK and SYGVNS. The CDR3 loop is CASSVAGGTDTQYF. CDR3 in DNA: TGTGCCAGCAGTGTAGCGGGGGGCACAGATACGCAGTATTTT.

The chain combines TRBV28 with TRBJ2-2; no firm D call. This CDR3 spans 18 amino acids. V was shortened by 3 bases and J by 4 bases, with 21 bases between the two germline ends. The germline CDR1 and CDR2 sequences are MDHEN and SYDVKM. CDR3 region: CASSFPGSFGRSTGELFF. For the CDR3, the DNA is TGTGCCAGCAGTTTTCCCGGCTCCTTCGGTCGATCCACCGGGGAGCTGTTTTTT.

The chain carries TRBV5-4 and TRBJ2-7; 7 bases agree with TRBD2. V lost 0 bases and J lost 4; bases outside the gene matches: 4. CDR3 length: 14 amino acids. CDR1 and CDR2 (germline): SGHNT, YYREEE (reference sequence). This CDR3 is CASSLVGSGYEQYF. In DNA, the CDR3 is TGTGCCAGCAGCTTGGTTGGTAGCGGGTACGAGCAGTACTTC. Drawing the rest from reference TRBV5-4 and TRBJ2-7, the complete variable domain is ETGVTQSPTHLIKTRGQQVTLRCSSQSGHNTVSWYQQALGQGPQFIFQYYREEENGRGNFPPRFSGLQFPNYSSELNVNALELDDSALYLCASSLVGSGYEQYFGPGTRLTVT.

The CDR3 protein is CASSLEAGEYEQYF. CDR3 sequence (DNA): TGTGCCAGCAGCTTGGAAGCGGGAGAGTACGAGCAGTACTTC. The chain carries TRBV11-2 and TRBJ2-7, with 8 bases identical to TRBD2. Germline CDR1 SGHAT, CDR2 FQNNGV. This CDR3 comprises 14 residues. The ends lost 3 bases at V and 4 bases at J; junction bases unmatched: 5.

The V and J genes are TRBV7-2 and TRBJ1-4; D not certain. Germline V lookup: CDR1 SGHTA, CDR2 FQGNSA. The V and J ends lost 1 base and 8 bases respectively, with 8 bases between them. The length of the CDR3 is 13 residues. CDR3 bases: TGTGCCAGCAGCTTAGACCTAGGGGAAAAACTGTTTTTT. This encodes CASSLDLGEKLFF. The whole variable domain, remainder taken from reference TRBV7-2 and TRBJ1-4, is GAGVSQSPSNKVTEKGKDVELRCDPISGHTALYWYRQSLGQGLEFLIYFQGNSAPDKSGLPSDRFSAERTGGSVSTLTIQRTQQEDSAVYLCASSLDLGEKLFFGSGTQLSVL.

The V and J genes are TRBV19 and TRBJ2-1, with D unresolved. V was cut by 1 base and J by 0 bases, with 13 bases left in between. CDR1 LNHDA and CDR2 SQIVND come from the germline V gene (reference sequence). The length of the CDR3 is 17 residues. CDR3 sequence reads: CASSIVGRSRSYNEQFF. Here the CDR3 DNA reads TGTGCCAGTAGTATAGTAGGGCGGAGCCGCTCCTACAATGAGCAGTTCTTC.

The J gene is TRBJ1-4, the V gene TRBV27, with D unresolved. The germline gives CDR1 MNHEY, CDR2 SMNVEV (reference sequence). Trimming stripped 1 base from V and 0 bases from J, with 3 bases between. CDR3 length equals 14 residues. The CDR3 DNA reads TGTGCCAGCAGTTTATTTTCAACTAATGAAAAACTGTTTTTT. Protein sequence: CASSLFSTNEKLFF. Filled out from reference TRBV27 and TRBJ1-4, the complete variable domain reads EAQVTQNPRYLITVTGKKLTVTCSQNMNHEYMSWYRQDPGLGLRQIYYSMNVEVTDKGDVPEGYKVSRKEKRNFPLILESPSPNQTSLYFCASSLFSTNEKLFFGSGTQLSVL.

This clone was observed once. The chain uses TRBV13 and TRBJ1-1; D remains ambiguous. The CDR3 consists of 15 residues. Trimming left V 1 base short and J 4 bases short, with 13 bases between. Germline V gene sequence: CDR1 PRHDT, CDR2 FYEKMQ (reference sequence). CDR3 in amino acids: CASSLVGGVGTEAFF. The DNA of the CDR3 is TGTGCCAGCAGCTTAGTCGGAGGTGTTGGCACTGAAGCTTTCTTT.

The chain links TRBV9 to TRBJ1-3; D is unresolved. Germline CDR1 reads SGDLS; CDR2 reads YYNGEE. The V and J ends lost 0 bases and 4 bases respectively, with 11 bases between them. The CDR3 totals 15 residues. This CDR3 is CASSVELGSGNTIYF. In DNA, the CDR3 is TGTGCCAGCAGCGTAGAGTTGGGATCCGGAAACACCATATATTTT.

The CDR3, as DNA: TGTGCCAGCAGTTACCGGGATAATCAAGTGCAGTACTTC. Protein: CASSYRDNQVQYF. The V call is TRBV6-5, the J call TRBJ2-7; a possible D gene is TRBD2 (5 bases). The CDR3 has 13 residues. Trimming removed 2 bases from V and 9 bases from J, with 14 bases in between. Per the germline V gene, CDR1 is MNHEY and CDR2 is SVGAGI.

This rearrangement joins TRBV6-1 to TRBJ2-1, with 8 bases aligning to TRBD2. The CDR3 consists of 18 residues. The J segment lost 0 bases and the V segment lost 0 bases, leaving 7 bases of the junction unmatched. The germline gives CDR1 MNHNS, CDR2 SASEGT. CDR3 in amino acids: CASSEALPGLGSYNEQFF. The CDR3 DNA follows: TGTGCCAGCAGTGAAGCCCTACCGGGACTAGGCTCCTACAATGAGCAGTTCTTC.

This clone was counted only a few times. This chain joins TRBV9 and TRBJ2-1, with TRBD2 identical over 12 bases. Germline V gene lookup returns CDR1 SGDLS and CDR2 YYNGEE. J gave up 4 bases and V 3 bases, and 5 bases lay outside the gene matches. The length of the CDR3 is 16 residues. The CDR3 DNA follows: TGTGCCAGCAGCGGGCTAGCGGGAGGGGATTACAATGAGCAGTTCTTC. It codes for CASSGLAGGDYNEQFF.

This chain joins TRBV21-1 and TRBJ1-1; the table's D call of TRBD1 was not tested on the DNA. TRBV21-1 is recorded as a pseudogene. This CDR3 region has 15 residues. This chain's CDR3 is CASSKDWGQVSEAFF. The CDR3 DNA reads TGTGCCAGCAGCAAAGATTGGGGACAGGTCTCTGAAGCTTTCTTT.

The DNA for the CDR3 is TGTGCCAGCAGCCCCCGACAGGGGGAGGTAAATGAGCAGTTCTTC. Its translation is CASSPRQGEVNEQFF. The chain links TRBV7-8 to TRBJ2-1; 9 bases are a match to TRBD1. Trimming removed 5 bases from V and 7 bases from J; junction bases left unmatched: 9. Germline V gene sequence: CDR1 SGHVS, CDR2 FQNEAQ. The CDR3 is 15 residues long.

CDR3 nucleotide sequence: TGTGCCAGCAGCCCAGGGACAGGGCTGAGGGAAAAACTGTTTTTT. Its translation: CASSPGTGLREKLFF. The V call is TRBV5-5, the J call TRBJ1-4, with 9 bases that match TRBD1. After removal of 4 bases from V and 8 bases from J, the junction contained 9 bases not matched to a gene. Germline CDR1 reads SGHKS; CDR2 reads YYEKEE (reference sequence). The length of the CDR3 is 15 residues.

The V gene is TRBV27, the J gene TRBJ2-1, with D hard to call. The CDR3 spans 12 residues. V shed 5 bases and J shed 10 bases, with 12 bases lying between them. The V gene's germline CDR1 is MNHEY and CDR2 SMNVEV (reference sequence). CDR3 DNA: TGTGCCAGCAGTCCCTACCTGGGGGAGCAGTTCTTC. Translation gives CASSPYLGEQFF.

This sequence joins TRBV10-3 and TRBJ1-1; perhaps TRBD1 as D (6 bases). The V and J ends lost 7 bases and 1 base respectively, with 13 bases between them. Germline V CDR1 and CDR2: ENHRY, SYGVKD. The CDR3 is 14 amino acids. The CDR3 DNA is TGTGCCATCACTCCCGGGGGGGCGAACACTGAAGCTTTCTTT. Translation gives CAITPGGANTEAFF.

This clone occurred once. V is TRBV5-4 and J is TRBJ2-5; D not certain. CDR1 SGHNT and CDR2 YYREEE come from the germline V gene (reference sequence). The CDR3 is 14 residues long. Deletions cut 5 bases from V and 2 bases from J, with 13 bases between. The DNA for the CDR3 is TGTGCCAGCAGTACTGGGGTTCAGCAAGAGACCCAGTACTTC. Translation: CASSTGVQQETQYF. Variable domain in full (rest from reference TRBV5-4 and TRBJ2-5): ETGVTQSPTHLIKTRGQQVTLRCSSQSGHNTVSWYQQALGQGPQFIFQYYREEENGRGNFPPRFSGLQFPNYSSELNVNALELDDSALYLCASSTGVQQETQYFGPGTRLLVL.

The chain recombines TRBV4-3 with TRBJ2-7, with TRBD1 matching 9 bases. With V trimmed by 5 bases and J by 5 bases, 7 bases remained unmatched. The CDR3 is 14 amino acids. Germline CDR1 reads LGHNA; CDR2 reads YSLEER. This chain's CDR3 is CASSAYRGRDEQYF. CDR3 DNA sequence: TGCGCCAGCAGCGCGTACAGGGGGCGGGACGAGCAGTACTTC.

The chain employs TRBV18 and TRBJ1-5; perhaps TRBD1 as D (6 bases). The germline CDR1 and CDR2 sequences are KGHSH and LQKENI. This CDR3 has 14 amino acids. V was clipped by 2 bases and J by 6 bases, with 11 bases between them. CDR3 sequence reads: CASSPVEGGQPQHF. The CDR3 DNA is TGTGCCAGCTCACCAGTAGAGGGGGGTCAGCCCCAGCATTTT.